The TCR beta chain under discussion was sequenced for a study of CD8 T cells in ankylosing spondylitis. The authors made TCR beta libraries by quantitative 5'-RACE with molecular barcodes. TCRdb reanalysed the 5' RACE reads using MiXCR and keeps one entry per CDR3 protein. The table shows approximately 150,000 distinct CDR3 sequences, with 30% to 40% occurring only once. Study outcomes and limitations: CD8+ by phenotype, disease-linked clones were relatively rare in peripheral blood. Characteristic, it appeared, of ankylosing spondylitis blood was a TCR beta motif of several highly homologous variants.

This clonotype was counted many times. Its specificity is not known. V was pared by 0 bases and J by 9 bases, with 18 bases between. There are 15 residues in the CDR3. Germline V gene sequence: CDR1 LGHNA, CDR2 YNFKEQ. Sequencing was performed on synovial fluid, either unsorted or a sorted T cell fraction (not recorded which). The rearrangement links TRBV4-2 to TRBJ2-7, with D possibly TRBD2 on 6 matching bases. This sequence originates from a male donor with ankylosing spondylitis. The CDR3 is CASSQDGARDNGQYF. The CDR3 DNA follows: TGTGCCAGCAGCCAAGATGGTGCGCGGGATAATGGGCAGTACTTC.